This TCR beta chain was obtained from a study of blood T cell repertoires in COVID-19. Study-wide background: Acute and convalescent COVID-19 specimens originated in the United States, Italy and Spain. PBMCs, B-cell-depleted T cells, or T cells were the source of the cDNA or gDNA that made up the material.

This CDR3 spans 12 amino acids. Per the germline V gene, CDR1 is KGHSH and CDR2 is LQKENI. V lost 0 bases, J lost 7 bases, and 6 bases lay in between. As processed by the authors: Reference gene primer amplification gave nucleated cell count estimates. The method was immunoSEQ multiplex PCR; TCRdb's version includes in-frame clones alone and lacks a portion of them. V, J and clone size reflect that table, while D and trimming were determined from the DNA. The data show 99,000 or so clones, 65% to 90% seen once. The TCR comes from a middle-aged man with acute or convalescent COVID-19. Sequences were obtained from peripheral blood. The V gene is TRBV18, the J gene TRBJ1-2, with D tentatively TRBD1 (5 bases). CDR3 residues: CASSPPGGGYTF. Here the CDR3 DNA reads TGTGCCAGCTCACCACCGGGGGGTGGCTACACCTTC.